The clone carrying this TCR beta chain was observed a single time. As handled by the study authors: By means of reference gene primer amplification, nucleated cell counts were estimated. Sequenced by immunoSEQ multiplex PCR; TCRdb stores in-frame clones only, minus some. V and J calls plus clone size are reproduced from that table; the DNA served to infer D and trimming. The profile shows about 68,000 clones, 86% of them singletons. Per germline, CDR1 SGHAT and CDR2 FQNNGV. V gave up 5 bases and J gave up 10 bases; unmatched junction bases: 2. The CDR3 has 12 amino acids. The data derive from a study of blood T cell repertoires in COVID-19. Study overall: From the United States, Italy and Spain came samples of acute and convalescent COVID-19. In each case, the material was cDNA or gDNA derived from T cells, B-cell-depleted T cells, or PBMCs.

The chain joins TRBV11-2 to TRBJ2-1, with TRBD2 matching over 10 bases. This receptor was identified in a woman aged 60-70 years with acute or convalescent COVID-19. Sequencing input: peripheral blood. As DNA, the CDR3 is TGTGCCAGCAGCGGGACTAGCGCCGAGCAGTTCTTC. This encodes CASSGTSAEQFF.